This TCR beta chain was found in a study of CD8 T cells in ankylosing spondylitis (dated by TCRdb to 2015 to 2018). Some background on the complete study: To find TCR variants linked to disease, the study profiled T cell receptor beta repertoires in ankylosing spondylitis patients and healthy donors. The full study cohort comprised 25 ankylosing spondylitis patients and 85 to 120 healthy donors. Peripheral blood was sampled, and synovial fluid was additionally collected from ankylosing spondylitis patients. Study-level results and caveats: In peripheral blood, the disease-linked clones were found at relatively low frequencies and had a CD8+ phenotype. Some of the motif variants had been reported before in the synovial fluid and blood of reactive arthritis patients, a finding that suggests common disease-initiation mechanisms. Blood from ankylosing spondylitis patients appeared to be characterized by a TCR beta motif composed of under 10 highly homologous amino acid variants. Significant enrichment of the disease-linked clones was reported in matched synovial fluid samples from ankylosing spondylitis patients.

The reads were generated on an Illumina HiSeq 2500. Quantitative 5'-RACE with molecular barcodes was the method used to prepare the TCR beta libraries. The published analysis was carried out like this. A new computational method based on a probabilistic model of VDJ rearrangement was used to identify disease-linked TCR variants. The public reads were run again by TCRdb, first through fastp at Q25 and then through MiXCR, and only productive beta chains were kept. One record per CDR3 amino acid sequence lists the most common genes and DNA. It is TCRdb's table, rather than the study itself, that gives the V and J calls and clone size. The sample has 220,000 or so distinct CDR3 sequences on record, approximately 20% of them singletons. The top ten hold under 45% of the sample. Compared with germline, V lacks 4 bases and J lacks 2 bases; bases without a gene match: 4. Looking up the germline V gene yields CDR1 SGHVS and CDR2 FQNEAQ. Measured from the cysteine to the phenylalanine, the CDR3 is 15 residues long. The CDR3 DNA has 45 bases and is translated from base 1.

Comment on this clonotype: The antigen it binds to is not known. Base quality data are lacking; no much larger clone is found one base away.

This sequence originates from a male donor with ankylosing spondylitis. Sequenced input: blood, either unsorted or a sorted T cell fraction (not recorded which). The rearrangement joined TRBV7-8 to TRBJ1-4, with 7 bases in between that match TRBD1. The DNA sequence is as follows: TGTGCCAGCAGCTCTCAGGGGGGCACTAATGAAAAACTGTTTTTT. Translated, this is CASSSQGGTNEKLFF.